The 32 T cell receptor beta chains given below trace back to one sample, sequenced in a study of control samples from healthy donors and cancer patients. Using immunoSEQ multiplex PCR, the repertoire was profiled, and TCRdb retains in-frame clones only, with some absent. The data hold roughly 73,000 clones, with nearly 85% observed a single time. What was sequenced was blood. Every receptor here comes from a man aged 50 to 60 in good health.

The rearrangement joins TRBV14 to TRBJ2-2; no clear D gene. The CDR3 runs to 14 residues. V was clipped by 4 bases and J by 3 bases, with 9 bases between them. Germline-derived CDR1 and CDR2 are SGHDN and FVKESK. The CDR3 sequence: CASSPLRYTGELFF. The CDR3 region has the DNA TGTGCCAGCAGCCCACTTAGATACACCGGGGAGCTGTTTTTT. The full variable domain, its missing parts supplied by reference TRBV14 and TRBJ2-2, is EAGVTQFPSHSVIEKGQTVTLRCDPISGHDNLYWYRRVMGKEIKFLLHFVKESKQDESGMPNNRFLAERTGGTYSTLKVQPAELEDSGVYFCASSPLRYTGELFFGEGSRLTVL.

The V and J genes are TRBV5-5 and TRBJ1-3, with 7 bases lining up with TRBD1. This CDR3 has 17 amino acids. Trimming took 4 bases from V and 0 from J; bases not matched to a gene: 10. The V gene's germline CDR1 is SGHKS and CDR2 YYEKEE (reference sequence). The CDR3 nucleotides read TGTGCCAGCAGCCGCTGGACAGGAACCACCTCTGGAAACACCATATATTTT. Translation gives CASSRWTGTTSGNTIYF.

The rearrangement links TRBV5-6 to TRBJ2-5; 12 bases match TRBD2. Germline V gene lookup returns CDR1 SGHDT and CDR2 YYEEEE. J gave up 9 bases and V 4 bases, and 7 bases lay outside the gene matches. The CDR3 runs 14 residues. CDR3 loop: CASSTPTSGSAQYF. The DNA for the CDR3 is TGTGCCAGCAGCACCCCGACTAGCGGGAGTGCCCAGTACTTC.

This clone was seen a few times. This chain connects TRBV7-9 to TRBJ2-5; D ambiguous. Germline CDR1 is SEHNR and CDR2 is FQNEAQ (reference sequence). The CDR3 is 11 amino acids. Trimming cost V 8 bases and J 8 bases, with 12 bases left between them. The CDR3 protein is CASRGDLTQYF. Written as DNA, the CDR3 is TGTGCCAGCCGTGGAGACTTAACCCAGTACTTC.

The CDR3 protein is CASSQVAGAGEETQYF. Written as DNA, the CDR3 is TGTGCCAGTAGTCAGGTAGCGGGGGCCGGAGAAGAGACCCAGTACTTC. The V gene is TRBV19, the J gene TRBJ2-5; 9 bases are shared with TRBD2. Germline-derived CDR1 and CDR2 are LNHDA and SQIVND (reference sequence). V was clipped by 5 bases and J by 3 bases; unmatched bases: 10. CDR3 length equals 16 residues.

This chain links TRBV5-4 with TRBJ1-4; maybe TRBD1 (6 bases). The germline V gene encodes CDR1 SGHNT and CDR2 YYREEE (reference sequence). Trimming took 3 bases from V and 8 from J, leaving 14 bases between them. This CDR3 spans 14 amino acids. The CDR3 protein is CASSSGRQVEKLFF. The CDR3 DNA reads TGTGCCAGCAGCTCGGGGAGACAGGTAGAAAAACTGTTTTTT.

This clone came up once. This chain uses TRBV4-2 with TRBJ1-3, with D perhaps matching TRBD1 (5 bases). This CDR3 comprises 16 residues. The V and J ends lost 4 bases and 0 bases respectively, with 13 bases between them. Germline lookup yields CDR1 LGHNA and CDR2 YNFKEQ. CDR3 amino acids: CASSRGGGPSGNTIYF. The CDR3 DNA reads TGTGCCAGCAGCCGGGGCGGGGGTCCCTCTGGAAACACCATATATTTT.

This sequence joins TRBV5-4 and TRBJ1-1, with unresolved D. CDR1 SGHNT and CDR2 YYREEE come from the germline V gene (reference sequence). V was shortened by 2 bases and J by 0 bases, with 5 bases between the two germline ends. The CDR3 runs 13 residues. The CDR3 DNA sequence: TGTGCCAGCAGCTTACCAATGAACACTGAAGCTTTCTTT. This codes for CASSLPMNTEAFF.

This clone was seen just once. The chain carries TRBV11-2 and TRBJ2-2; D is ambiguous. With 1 base removed from V and 0 bases from J, the gap between germline ends came to 9 bases. Per the germline V gene, CDR1 is SGHAT and CDR2 is FQNNGV. The CDR3 runs 16 residues. The CDR3 DNA follows: TGTGCCAGCAGCTTAGTGCGGCTAGCGAACACCGGGGAGCTGTTTTTT. The encoded protein is CASSLVRLANTGELFF.

V gene TRBV9 combines with J gene TRBJ2-3, with TRBD2 identical over 9 bases. The CDR3 totals 16 residues. Germline V gives CDR1 SGDLS, CDR2 YYNGEE. The ends lost 3 bases at V and 6 bases at J; junction bases unmatched: 11. The CDR3 DNA sequence: TGTGCCAGCAGCGCCCCTTTGGGGACTAGCTTGGATACGCAGTATTTT. Protein: CASSAPLGTSLDTQYF.

V gene TRBV18 combines with J gene TRBJ1-2; TRBD1 aligns across 8 bases. The CDR3 sequence is 13 residues long. V shed 3 bases and J 5 bases; nucleotides not matched to a gene: 2. In germline, CDR1 is KGHSH, CDR2 LQKENI. Here the CDR3 reads CASSPGQEYGYTF. The CDR3 DNA sequence: TGTGCCAGCTCACCGGGACAGGAGTATGGCTACACCTTC.

The genes are TRBV11-2 and TRBJ2-5, with D unresolved. CDR1 SGHAT and CDR2 FQNNGV come from the germline V gene. The CDR3 runs to 14 residues. The V gene lost 0 bases and the J gene lost 5 bases, with 10 bases spanning the gap. The CDR3 is CASSLDLVFETQYF. The DNA of the CDR3 is TGTGCCAGCAGCTTAGATTTGGTCTTCGAGACCCAGTACTTC.

The chain's CDR3 is CASSVLQKEQYF. The CDR3 DNA reads TGTGCCAGCAGTGTACTCCAAAAAGAGCAGTACTTC. V gene TRBV28 combines with J gene TRBJ2-7; no firm D call. Germline CDR1 and CDR2: MDHEN and SYDVKM. The V end lost 5 bases, the J end lost 7 bases, and 12 bases lay between the germline ends. The CDR3 runs to 12 residues. The complete variable domain, with remaining parts taken from reference TRBV28 and TRBJ2-7, reads DVKVTQSSRYLVKRTGEKVFLECVQDMDHENMFWYRQDPGLGLRLIYFSYDVKMKEKGDIPEGYSVSREKKERFSLILESASTNQTSMYLCASSVLQKEQYFGPGTRLTVT.

The chain carries TRBV2 and TRBJ1-2; D might be TRBD1 (5 bases). The V and J ends lost 3 bases and 4 bases respectively, with 9 bases between them. This CDR3 is 13 amino acids long. Germline values: CDR1 SNHLY, CDR2 FYNNEI. CDR3 in amino acids: CASSEQRGYGYTF. The CDR3 nucleotides read TGTGCCAGCAGTGAGCAGAGGGGCTATGGCTACACCTTC.

The J gene is TRBJ2-3, the V gene TRBV4-3; TRBD2 might be the D (7 bases). CDR1 LGHNA and CDR2 YSLEER come from the germline V gene. Trimming removed 2 bases from V and 7 bases from J, with 25 bases in between. The CDR3 is 18 amino acids. The CDR3 bases are TGCGCCAGCAGCCAAAAGGGGGGGGCTGGAGCTATCGGTAATACGCAGTATTTT. Its translation: CASSQKGGAGAIGNTQYF.

The chain is built from TRBV27 and TRBJ1-2, with TRBD1 identical over 8 bases. CDR1 and CDR2 from the germline V gene are MNHEY and SMNVEV (reference sequence). CDR3 size: 14 residues. The V and J ends lost 1 base and 7 bases, in that order; junction bases with no gene match: 5. The CDR3 DNA follows: TGTGCCAGCAGTTTATGGGGGGACAGGTTTGGCTACACCTTC. This sequence encodes CASSLWGDRFGYTF.

The genes are TRBV30 and TRBJ2-7, with D hard to call. Germline CDR1 GTSNPN, CDR2 SVGIG (reference sequence). This CDR3 has 11 residues. V lost 2 bases, J lost 5 bases, and 7 bases lay in between. This CDR3 is CAWSSVHEQYF. The CDR3, as DNA: TGTGCCTGGAGTTCGGTTCACGAGCAGTACTTC.

This chain uses TRBV6-5 with TRBJ2-1, with TRBD2 as a possible D gene (6 bases). The CDR3 sequence is 15 residues long. Trimming stripped 5 bases from V and 12 bases from J, with 23 bases between. From germline, CDR1 is MNHEY and CDR2 SVGAGI. CDR3 coding DNA: TGTGCCAGCAGTCGGGGACTGGAGACCTCAGTGGGGCAGTTCTTC. Amino acid sequence: CASSRGLETSVGQFF.

V and J are TRBV4-1 and TRBJ2-5; TRBD1 might be the D (6 bases). Trimming shortened V by 3 bases and J by 5 bases, and 10 bases separated the two germline ends. The germline CDR1 and CDR2 sequences are MGHRA and YSYEKL. The CDR3 totals 13 residues. This chain's CDR3 is CASSQWGRETQYF. CDR3 coding DNA: TGCGCCAGCAGCCAGTGGGGGCGGGAGACCCAGTACTTC.

The chain has TRBV5-6 and TRBJ2-7; 10 nucleotides match TRBD1. The CDR3 has 15 amino acids. V gave up 3 bases and J gave up 2 bases; unmatched junction bases: 5. From germline, CDR1 is SGHDT and CDR2 YYEEEE. The CDR3 here is CASSSTGTGAYEQYF. As DNA, the CDR3 is TGTGCCAGCAGCTCTACCGGGACAGGGGCCTACGAGCAGTACTTC.

The gene calls are TRBV6-5 and TRBJ1-6; the match to TRBD1 covers 10 bases. Germline-derived CDR1 and CDR2 are MNHEY and SVGAGI. The trim removed 2 bases at V and 5 bases at J, leaving 3 bases unmatched. CDR3 length: 16 residues. CDR3 nucleotides: TGTGCCAGCAGTTACCGCGGACAGGGGGATAATTCACCCCTCCACTTT. It codes for CASSYRGQGDNSPLHF.

This chain joins TRBV3-1 (or the pseudogene TRBV3-2) and TRBJ2-5; maybe TRBD2 (5 bases). The germline gives CDR1 LGHDT, CDR2 YNNKEL (reference sequence). This CDR3 has 15 amino acids. V shed 1 base and J shed 2 bases, with 11 bases lying between them. Here the CDR3 reads CASSQGLRTQETQYF. As DNA, the CDR3 is TGTGCCAGCAGCCAAGGTCTGCGGACTCAAGAGACCCAGTACTTC.

The V call is TRBV6-5, the J call TRBJ2-7; a weak D match, TRBD1 (6 bases). This CDR3 contains 15 residues. The germline V gene encodes CDR1 MNHEY and CDR2 SVGAGI. The ends were cut back, 6 bases at V and 0 bases at J, with 15 bases in the middle. CDR3 bases: TGTGCCAGCAGAGCTAGATCGGACAGCTCCTACGAGCAGTACTTC. Its protein is CASRARSDSSYEQYF.

V is TRBV28 and J is TRBJ2-3; TRBD2 matches at 8 bases. The CDR3 is made up of 16 amino acids. From germline, CDR1 is MDHEN and CDR2 SYDVKM. The V and J ends lost 5 bases and 2 bases, in that order; junction bases with no gene match: 9. CDR3 nucleotide sequence: TGTGCCAGCAGTCCCACCTTCGGGGGGGCCACAGATACGCAGTATTTT. This sequence encodes CASSPTFGGATDTQYF.

This sequence joins TRBV4-3 and TRBJ1-2, with a weak D call TRBD1 (5 bases). V was shortened by 0 bases and J by 6 bases, with 11 bases between the two germline ends. Germline-derived CDR1 and CDR2 are LGHNA and YSLEER. The CDR3 consists of 14 residues. CDR3 nucleotide sequence: TGCGCCAGCAGCCAAGATCGGTCAGGGAATGGCTACACCTTC. Its translation: CASSQDRSGNGYTF.

V usage is TRBV6-8 and J usage is TRBJ1-1, with a tentative D call TRBD1 (6 bases). This CDR3 spans 15 amino acids. CDR1 MNHGY and CDR2 SAAAGT come from the germline V gene. The V end was cut by 3 bases, the J end by 0 bases, with 11 bases between. CDR3 protein: CASSYSGGLNTEAFF. In nucleotides, the CDR3 is TGTGCCAGCAGTTATTCGGGGGGGCTGAACACTGAAGCTTTCTTT.

V is TRBV27 and J is TRBJ1-5; D possibly corresponds to TRBD1 (5 bases). CDR3 length: 15 residues. The germline V gene encodes CDR1 MNHEY and CDR2 SMNVEV (reference sequence). Trimming removed 0 bases from V and 7 bases from J, with 13 bases in between. CDR3 DNA sequence: TGTGCCAGCAGTTTATCGGGTCAGGGCAGCCAGCCCCAGCATTTT. Amino acid sequence: CASSLSGQGSQPQHF.

J is TRBJ1-5 and V is TRBV7-9, with D tentatively TRBD1 (5 bases). Germline CDR1 and CDR2: SEHNR and FQNEAQ (reference sequence). There are 16 residues in the CDR3. V lost 5 bases, J lost 7 bases, and 21 bases lay in between. CDR3 nucleotides: TGTGCCAGCAGCCCATCGCAAAGGGGCCGTGAGCAGCCCCAGCATTTT. Translation: CASSPSQRGREQPQHF.

V usage is TRBV28 and J usage is TRBJ1-2, with a tentative D call TRBD1 (5 bases). There are 12 residues in the CDR3. The germline gives CDR1 MDHEN, CDR2 SYDVKM. Trimming removed 6 bases at V and 13 bases at J, with 18 bases between. The DNA of the CDR3 is TGTGCCAGCAGCGGGACGGCAAATCTTGGCACCTTC. It translates to CASSGTANLGTF.

The chain is built from TRBV9 and TRBJ2-7, with D hard to call. V lost 2 bases and J lost 0, with 9 bases in between. The CDR3 sequence is 14 residues long. Germline CDR1 reads SGDLS; CDR2 reads YYNGEE. The CDR3: CASSVSLSSYEQYF. The DNA for the CDR3 is TGTGCCAGCAGCGTCTCTTTGAGCTCCTACGAGCAGTACTTC.

V is TRBV11-2 and J is TRBJ1-1; weak D call: TRBD1 (5 bases). Germline V gives CDR1 SGHAT, CDR2 FQNNGV. V was cut by 1 base and J by 4 bases, with 10 bases left in between. The CDR3 covers 14 residues. The CDR3 sequence is CASSLGRQLTEAFF. The CDR3 DNA reads as TGTGCCAGCAGCTTAGGCCGACAGCTCACTGAAGCTTTCTTT.

The chain links TRBV2 to TRBJ2-1; D not certain. This CDR3 has 10 residues. Per the germline V gene, CDR1 is SNHLY and CDR2 is FYNNEI. The V and J ends lost 10 bases and 2 bases respectively, with 3 bases between them. CDR3 in DNA: TGTGCCACCGCCTACAATGAGCAGTTCTTC. This translates into CATAYNEQFF. Full variable domain (rest looked up from reference TRBV2 and TRBJ2-1): EPEVTQTPSHQVTQMGQEVILRCVPISNHLYFYWYRQILGQKVEFLVSFYNNEISEKSEIFDDQFSVERPDGSNFTLKIRSTKLEDSAMYFCATAYNEQFFGPGTRLTVL.